The 10 T cell receptor beta chains given below trace back to one sample, sequenced in a study of T-cell reconstitution after alpha-beta-depleted transplantation in children. During its preparation, the TCRbeta library received unique molecular identifiers. Via MiXCR, TCRdb re-called the PCR reads, giving one row per CDR3 protein. The table lists 200,000 or so distinct CDR3 sequences, about 6% of them singletons. Material: PBMCs, obtained before TCRalphabeta/CD19-depleted stem cell transplant. The receptors originated from a girl under three years old with combined immunodeficiency, due to receive a stem cell transplant.

V and J are TRBV5-5 and TRBJ1-1, with no clear D. The germline gives CDR1 SGHKS, CDR2 YYEKEE (reference sequence). V was clipped by 4 bases and J by 6 bases, with 10 bases between them. The CDR3 runs to 12 residues. The DNA of the CDR3 is TGTGCCAGCAGCGACCGCTGGGCTGAAGCTTTCTTT. Amino acids: CASSDRWAEAFF.

This clonotype was seen a few times. This chain uses TRBV29-1 with TRBJ2-7; 7 bases match TRBD1. CDR3 length: 16 residues. J gave up 0 bases and V 3 bases, and 11 bases lay outside the gene matches. Germline V gene lookup returns CDR1 SQVTM and CDR2 ANQGSEA. The CDR3 reads CSVEGAGTDYSYEQYF. Here the CDR3 DNA reads TGCAGCGTTGAGGGGGCCGGGACAGATTACTCCTACGAGCAGTACTTC.

This clonotype was observed at least ten times. The gene calls are TRBV20-1 and TRBJ2-1; D call uncertain. The CDR3 spans 15 residues. In germline, CDR1 is DFQATT, CDR2 SNEGSKA (reference sequence). With 0 bases removed from V and 4 bases from J, the gap between germline ends came to 13 bases. The CDR3 sequence: CSARDVVVLYNEQFF. CDR3 DNA: TGCAGTGCTAGAGATGTCGTCGTTCTTTACAATGAGCAGTTCTTC.

This clonotype has more than one count but fewer than ten. The V and J genes are TRBV27 and TRBJ2-7, with a weak D call TRBD1 (6 bases). The germline V gene encodes CDR1 MNHEY and CDR2 SMNVEV (reference sequence). V lost 3 bases to trimming and J lost 3 bases, with 12 bases between them. The CDR3 is made up of 14 amino acids. CDR3 residues: CASSFIGGSYEQYF. In DNA, the CDR3 is TGTGCCAGCAGTTTCATAGGGGGTAGCTACGAGCAGTACTTC.

This clonotype was counted a few times. J is TRBJ2-1 and V is TRBV14, with 7 bases aligning to TRBD2. In germline, CDR1 is SGHDN, CDR2 FVKESK. The CDR3 loop spans 14 amino acids. V shed 1 base and J 7 bases; nucleotides not matched to a gene: 4. CDR3 region: CASSQVGGGNEQFF. In DNA form, the CDR3 reads TGTGCCAGCAGCCAAGTCGGGGGAGGGAATGAGCAGTTCTTC.

V gene TRBV5-1 combines with J gene TRBJ1-6; D may be TRBD1 (5 bases). CDR1 and CDR2 from the germline V gene are SGHRS and YFSETQ. This CDR3 contains 17 residues. Trimming shortened V by 0 bases and J by 5 bases, and 15 bases separated the two germline ends. CDR3 amino acids: CASSLDGHTPDNSPLHF. The DNA for the CDR3 is TGCGCCAGCAGCTTGGATGGACATACTCCTGATAATTCACCCCTCCACTTT. Combining the CDR3 with reference TRBV5-1 and TRBJ1-6 gives the whole variable domain KAGVTQTPRYLIKTRGQQVTLSCSPISGHRSVSWYQQTPGQGLQFLFEYFSETQRNKGNFPGRFSGRQFSNSRSEMNVSTLELGDSALYLCASSLDGHTPDNSPLHFGNGTRLTVT.

This chain joins TRBV5-1 and TRBJ1-5; D not resolved. V shed 0 bases and J shed 2 bases, with 15 bases lying between them. This CDR3 region has 17 residues. CDR1 and CDR2 (germline): SGHRS, YFSETQ. CDR3 bases: TGCGCCAGCAGCTTGGTAGGGTCGCGGGAGCGCAATCAGCCCCAGCATTTT. This gives the protein CASSLVGSRERNQPQHF.

This clonotype was recorded many times. V and J are TRBV20-1 and TRBJ2-1; unclear D gene. V lost 1 base to trimming and J lost 8 bases, with 12 bases between them. Germline loops: CDR1 DFQATT, CDR2 SNEGSKA (reference sequence). This CDR3 is built from 13 residues. The CDR3 sequence is CSARVPFRDEQFF. CDR3 DNA sequence: TGCAGTGCTAGAGTTCCCTTTCGCGATGAGCAGTTCTTC.

There are a few counts of this clonotype. The genes are TRBV7-9 and TRBJ2-4, with TRBD1 matching over 11 bases. V was clipped by 5 bases and J by 4 bases; unmatched bases: 1. This CDR3 has 14 residues. Germline loops: CDR1 SEHNR, CDR2 FQNEAQ (reference sequence). CDR3 region: CASSRDRGKNIQYF. CDR3 bases: TGTGCCAGCAGCAGGGACAGGGGGAAAAACATTCAGTACTTC. The entire variable domain, with the rest obtained from reference TRBV7-9 and TRBJ2-4, is as follows: DTGVSQNPRHKITKRGQNVTFRCDPISEHNRLYWYRQTLGQGPEFLTYFQNEAQLEKSRLLSDRFSAERPKGSFSTLEIQRTEQGDSAMYLCASSRDRGKNIQYFGAGTRLSVL.

This clonotype was observed at least ten times. The V gene is TRBV13, the J gene TRBJ2-5; either TRBD1 or TRBD2 may supply D (7 bases each). Looked up from germline, CDR1 is PRHDT and CDR2 is FYEKMQ (reference sequence). This CDR3 contains 17 residues. The V end lost 5 bases, the J end lost 2 bases, and 21 bases lay between the germline ends. The CDR3 reads CASSVEDYRGGQETQYF. The DNA of the CDR3 is TGTGCCAGCAGCGTAGAAGATTACAGGGGAGGGCAAGAGACCCAGTACTTC.